This T cell receptor beta chain was obtained from a study of cytomegalovirus exposure and HLA in healthy donors. Nominally healthy donors were sampled, though unrecorded immune exposures were likely. The CDR3 is 17 amino acids. From germline, CDR1 is LGHNA and CDR2 YNFKEQ. Trimming cost V 0 bases and J 3 bases, with 12 bases left between them. It was with 60 Vbeta and 13 Jbeta primers that the PCR ran. This table comes from immunoSEQ multiplex PCR, and its TCRdb copy is limited to in-frame clones, with some not included. The sample holds 100,000 to 150,000 clones, 70% to 85% seen once. Sequencing was carried out using PBMCs. This chain links TRBV4-2 with TRBJ2-6, with D possibly being TRBD2 (5 bases). The sequence was obtained from a female donor in good health and CMV-seronegative. The CDR3 DNA sequence: TGTGCCAGCAGCCAAGATCTCGCCCGGGATGGGGCCAACGTCCTGACTTTC. Protein sequence: CASSQDLARDGANVLTF.